This T cell receptor (beta chain) was captured in a study of CD8 T cells in ankylosing spondylitis. Study-level points and caveats: Significantly higher representation of disease-linked clones was reported for matched ankylosing spondylitis synovial fluid.

V dropped 3 bases and J dropped 8; count of bases not matched to a gene: 10. The CDR3 is made up of 16 amino acids. Germline assignment: CDR1 MNHEY and CDR2 SMNVEV (reference sequence). Making the TCR beta libraries involved quantitative 5'-RACE with molecular barcodes. TCRdb ran MiXCR on the 5' RACE reads and lists one entry per CDR3 protein. Of some 240,000 distinct CDR3 sequences detected, 15% to 20% appear once; the ten largest clones hold more than 25%. In the case of this clonotype: Its specificity is unknown.

Material: blood, either unsorted or a sorted T cell fraction (not recorded which). The V gene is TRBV27, the J gene TRBJ2-1; 10 bases line up with TRBD2. The sequence was obtained from a male donor with ankylosing spondylitis or in good health (not recorded which). CDR3 coding DNA: TGTGCCAGCAGTTTGTATCTACTAGCGGGATTGGATGAGCAGTTCTTC. Amino acid sequence: CASSLYLLAGLDEQFF.